This TCR beta chain was identified during a study of blood T cell repertoires in COVID-19. The wider study: T cells, B-cell-depleted T cells, or PBMCs provided the cDNA or gDNA that served as material.

Deletions cut 4 bases from V and 4 bases from J, with 11 bases between. Germline values: CDR1 SGHRS, CDR2 YFSETQ. This CDR3 is built from 13 residues. This study enrolled people aged about 18 to 90 from approximately 25 US geographic areas. Among Cohort 3 donors, those recovered had two negative PCRs, clearance, or symptom resolution. In the study's own analysis: How many nucleated cells were present was estimated from reference gene primer amplification. Clones were read by immunoSEQ multiplex PCR, and TCRdb kept only the in-frame ones, dropping some. V, J and clone size derive from that table, while D and trimming were established from the DNA sequence. The data hold roughly 150,000 clones, with about 86% observed a single time.

This receptor was identified in a man aged 50 or older who had recovered from COVID-19. Sequencing input: PBMCs or T cells enriched from blood (not recorded which). This chain uses TRBV5-1 with TRBJ1-2, with D unresolved. In nucleotides, the CDR3 is TGCGCCAGCAGCCTGGATTACGGCTATGGCTACACCTTC. It is translated as CASSLDYGYGYTF.